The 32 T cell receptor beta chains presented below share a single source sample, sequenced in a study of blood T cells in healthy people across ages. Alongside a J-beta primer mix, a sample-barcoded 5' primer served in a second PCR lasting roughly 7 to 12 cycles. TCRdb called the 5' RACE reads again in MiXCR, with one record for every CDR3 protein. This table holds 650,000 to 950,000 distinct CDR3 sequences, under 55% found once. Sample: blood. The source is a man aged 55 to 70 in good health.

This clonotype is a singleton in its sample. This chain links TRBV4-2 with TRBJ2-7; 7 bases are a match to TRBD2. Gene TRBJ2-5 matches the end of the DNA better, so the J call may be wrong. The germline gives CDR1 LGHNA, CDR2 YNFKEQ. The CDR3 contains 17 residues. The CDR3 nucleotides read TGTGCCAGCAGCCAAGATCTCCCCCAAACGGGAGGAGAGACCCAGTACTTC. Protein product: CASSQDLPQTGGETQYF.

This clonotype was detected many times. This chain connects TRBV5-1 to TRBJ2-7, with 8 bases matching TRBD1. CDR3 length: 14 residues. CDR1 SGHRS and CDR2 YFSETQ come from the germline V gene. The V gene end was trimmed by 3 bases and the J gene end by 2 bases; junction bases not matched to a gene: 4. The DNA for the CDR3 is TGCGCCAGCAGCTCCACGGGACAGGCCTACGAGCAGTACTTC. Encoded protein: CASSSTGQAYEQYF.

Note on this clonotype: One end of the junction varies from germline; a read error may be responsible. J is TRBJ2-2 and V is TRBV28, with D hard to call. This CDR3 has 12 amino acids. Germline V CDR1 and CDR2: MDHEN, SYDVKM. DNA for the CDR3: TGTGCCAGCAGGTTATATAACGGGGAGCTGTTTTTT. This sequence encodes CASRLYNGELFF.

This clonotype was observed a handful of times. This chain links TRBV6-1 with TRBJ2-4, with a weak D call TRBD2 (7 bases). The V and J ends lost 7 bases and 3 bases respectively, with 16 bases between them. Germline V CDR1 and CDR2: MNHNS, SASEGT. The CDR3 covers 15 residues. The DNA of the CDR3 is TGTGCCAGCAAGGACGGGGGGCTTGGCAAAAACATTCAGTACTTC. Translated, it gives CASKDGGLGKNIQYF.

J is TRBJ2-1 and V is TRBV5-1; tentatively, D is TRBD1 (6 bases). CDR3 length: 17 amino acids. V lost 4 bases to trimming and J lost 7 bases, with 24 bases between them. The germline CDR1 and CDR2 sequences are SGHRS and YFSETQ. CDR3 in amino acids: CASSHSNTGPIRNEQFF. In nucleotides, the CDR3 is TGCGCCAGCAGCCATTCAAATACAGGGCCCATTAGGAATGAGCAGTTCTTC.

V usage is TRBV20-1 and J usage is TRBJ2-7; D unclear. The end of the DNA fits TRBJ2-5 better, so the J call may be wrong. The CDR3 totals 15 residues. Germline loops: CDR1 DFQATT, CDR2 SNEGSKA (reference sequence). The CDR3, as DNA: TGCAGTGCTCCCACAATCCAGAAGAAACCGGAGACCCAGTACTTC. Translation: CSAPTIQKKPETQYF.

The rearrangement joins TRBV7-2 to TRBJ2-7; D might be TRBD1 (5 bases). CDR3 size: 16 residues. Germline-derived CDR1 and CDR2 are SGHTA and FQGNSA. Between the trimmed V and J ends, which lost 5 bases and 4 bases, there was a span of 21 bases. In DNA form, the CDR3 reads TGTGCCAGCAGCCGTTACAGGTCCTCGTCGACTTACGAGCAGTACTTC. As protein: CASSRYRSSSTYEQYF.

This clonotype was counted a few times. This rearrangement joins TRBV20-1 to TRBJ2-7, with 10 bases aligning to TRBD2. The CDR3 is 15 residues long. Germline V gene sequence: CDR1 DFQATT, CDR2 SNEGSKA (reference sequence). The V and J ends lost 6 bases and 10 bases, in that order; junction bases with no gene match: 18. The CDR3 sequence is CSAQRGGIRAPTQYF. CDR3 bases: TGCAGTGCCCAGCGGGGGGGAATCAGGGCACCTACCCAGTACTTC.

This chain's CDR3 is CASSQTLWAGGYTF. As DNA, the CDR3 is TGCGCCAGCAGCCAAACCCTCTGGGCCGGTGGCTACACCTTC. V and J are TRBV4-3 and TRBJ1-2, with D unclear. This CDR3 contains 14 residues. Deletions cut 2 bases from V and 7 bases from J, with 14 bases between. Germline CDR1 reads LGHNA; CDR2 reads YSLEER.

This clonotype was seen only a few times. CDR3 nucleotides: TGTGCCACCAGCACCAAACCCGGGACAGCGAGTAATGAAAAACTGTTTTTT. This sequence encodes CATSTKPGTASNEKLFF. The chain links TRBV15 to TRBJ1-4, with 7 bases identical to TRBD1. Germline CDR1 is LNHNV and CDR2 is YYDKDF (reference sequence). The junction had 12 bases not matched to a gene; V was cut back by 4 bases and J by 4 bases. This CDR3 spans 17 amino acids.

The CDR3 coding sequence is TGTGCCAGCAGCCCAATCGCCCCGGACAGCATCTACAATGAGCAGTTCTTC. Translated: CASSPIAPDSIYNEQFF. The V call is TRBV27, the J call TRBJ2-1; D might be TRBD1 (6 bases). V shed 6 bases and J shed 3 bases, with 21 bases lying between them. Germline assignment: CDR1 MNHEY and CDR2 SMNVEV (reference sequence). This CDR3 contains 17 residues.

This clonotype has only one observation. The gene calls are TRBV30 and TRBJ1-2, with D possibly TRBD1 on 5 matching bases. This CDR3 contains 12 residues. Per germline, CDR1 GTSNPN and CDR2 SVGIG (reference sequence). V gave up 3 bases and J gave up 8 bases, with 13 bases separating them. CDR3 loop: CAWRDGGRGYTF. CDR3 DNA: TGTGCCTGGAGGGACGGGGGTAGGGGCTACACCTTC.

As DNA, the CDR3 is TGTGCCAGCAGTGAAGCTGAGTACCAGGCCGATCAGCCCCAGCATTTT. Its translation: CASSEAEYQADQPQHF. The V and J genes are TRBV2 and TRBJ1-5; D not certain. The CDR3 consists of 16 residues. V gave up 0 bases and J gave up 5 bases, with 14 bases separating them. Germline-derived CDR1 and CDR2 are SNHLY and FYNNEI. The whole variable domain, remainder taken from reference TRBV2 and TRBJ1-5, is EPEVTQTPSHQVTQMGQEVILRCVPISNHLYFYWYRQILGQKVEFLVSFYNNEISEKSEIFDDQFSVERPDGSNFTLKIRSTKLEDSAMYFCASSEAEYQADQPQHFGDGTRLSIL.

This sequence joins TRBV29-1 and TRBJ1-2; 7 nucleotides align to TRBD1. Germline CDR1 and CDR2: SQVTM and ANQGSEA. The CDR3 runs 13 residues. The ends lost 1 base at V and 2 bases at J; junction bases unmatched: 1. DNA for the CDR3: TGCAGCGTTGAAGGGGGACAGAACTATGGCTACACCTTC. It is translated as CSVEGGQNYGYTF. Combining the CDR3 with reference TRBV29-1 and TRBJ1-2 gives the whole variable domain SAVISQKPSRDICQRGTSLTIQCQVDSQVTMMFWYRQQPGQSLTLIATANQGSEATYESGFVIDKFPISRPNLTFSTLTVSNMSPEDSSIYLCSVEGGQNYGYTFGSGTRLTVV.

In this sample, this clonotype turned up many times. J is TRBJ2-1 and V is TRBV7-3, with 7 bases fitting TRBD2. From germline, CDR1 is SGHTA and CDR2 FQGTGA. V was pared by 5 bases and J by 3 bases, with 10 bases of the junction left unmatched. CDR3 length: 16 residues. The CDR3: CASSANPSGSYNEQFF. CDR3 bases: TGTGCCAGCAGCGCAAATCCTAGCGGAAGCTACAATGAGCAGTTCTTC.

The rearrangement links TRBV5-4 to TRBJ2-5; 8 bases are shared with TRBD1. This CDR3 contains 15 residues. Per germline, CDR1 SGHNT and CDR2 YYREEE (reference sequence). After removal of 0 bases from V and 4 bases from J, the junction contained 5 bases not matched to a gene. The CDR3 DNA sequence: TGTGCCAGCAGCTTGGAGACAGGGGAGCTAGAGACCCAGTACTTC. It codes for CASSLETGELETQYF.

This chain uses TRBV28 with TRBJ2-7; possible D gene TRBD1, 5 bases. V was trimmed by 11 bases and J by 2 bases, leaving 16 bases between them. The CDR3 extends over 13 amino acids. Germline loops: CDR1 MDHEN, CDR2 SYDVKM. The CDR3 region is CASDSSLTYEQYF. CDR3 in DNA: TGTGCCTCAGACAGTTCCCTCACCTACGAGCAGTACTTC.

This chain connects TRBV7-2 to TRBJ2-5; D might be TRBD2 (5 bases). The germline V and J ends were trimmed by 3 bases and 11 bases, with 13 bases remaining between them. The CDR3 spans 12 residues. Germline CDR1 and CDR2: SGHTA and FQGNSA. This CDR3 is CASSFRLTYQYF. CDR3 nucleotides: TGTGCCAGCAGCTTCAGACTAACCTATCAGTACTTC. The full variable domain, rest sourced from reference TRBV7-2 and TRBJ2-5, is GAGVSQSPSNKVTEKGKDVELRCDPISGHTALYWYRQSLGQGLEFLIYFQGNSAPDKSGLPSDRFSAERTGGSVSTLTIQRTQQEDSAVYLCASSFRLTYQYFGPGTRLLVL.

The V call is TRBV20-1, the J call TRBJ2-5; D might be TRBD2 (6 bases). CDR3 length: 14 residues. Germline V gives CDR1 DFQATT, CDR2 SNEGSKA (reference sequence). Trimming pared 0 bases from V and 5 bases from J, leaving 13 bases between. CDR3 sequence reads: CSARDPGLWETQYF. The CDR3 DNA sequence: TGCAGTGCTAGAGACCCGGGACTTTGGGAGACCCAGTACTTC.

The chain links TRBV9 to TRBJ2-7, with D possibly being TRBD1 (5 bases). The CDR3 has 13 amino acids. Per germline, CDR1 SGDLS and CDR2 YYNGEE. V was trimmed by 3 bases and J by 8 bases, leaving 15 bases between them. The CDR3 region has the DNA TGTGCCAGCAGCGAGGGGCAGGGATTCAAGCAGTACTTC. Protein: CASSEGQGFKQYF.

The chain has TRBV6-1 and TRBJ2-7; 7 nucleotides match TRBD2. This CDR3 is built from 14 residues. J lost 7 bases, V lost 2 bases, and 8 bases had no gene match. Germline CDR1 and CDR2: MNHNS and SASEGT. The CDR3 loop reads CASSEWWGGDEQYF. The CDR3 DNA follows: TGTGCCAGCAGTGAATGGTGGGGAGGGGATGAGCAGTACTTC.

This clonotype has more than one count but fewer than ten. The CDR3 sequence is CSARDRQGLAALTETQYF. In nucleotides, the CDR3 is TGCAGTGCTAGAGATAGGCAGGGACTAGCGGCTTTAACGGAGACCCAGTACTTC. The chain employs TRBV20-1 and TRBJ2-5; 11 bases are a match to TRBD2. CDR3 length equals 18 residues. Germline V gene sequence: CDR1 DFQATT, CDR2 SNEGSKA (reference sequence). V lost 0 bases to trimming and J lost 5 bases; unmatched junction nucleotides: 14.

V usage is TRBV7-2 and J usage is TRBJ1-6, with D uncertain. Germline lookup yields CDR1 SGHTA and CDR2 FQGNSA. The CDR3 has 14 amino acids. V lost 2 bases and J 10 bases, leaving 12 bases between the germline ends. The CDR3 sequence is CASSLKDAGSPLHF. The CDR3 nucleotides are TGTGCCAGCAGCTTAAAGGACGCAGGCTCACCCCTCCACTTT.

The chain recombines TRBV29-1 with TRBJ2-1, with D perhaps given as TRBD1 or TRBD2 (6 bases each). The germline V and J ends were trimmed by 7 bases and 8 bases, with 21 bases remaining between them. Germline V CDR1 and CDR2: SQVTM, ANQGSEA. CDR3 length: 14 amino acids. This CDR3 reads CSAERAGPGDEQFF. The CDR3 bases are TGCAGCGCCGAAAGGGCGGGGCCAGGGGATGAGCAGTTCTTC.

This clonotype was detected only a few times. The CDR3 here is CASRGTGLNYNEQFF. CDR3 sequence (DNA): TGTGCCAGCAGAGGTACAGGGTTGAACTACAATGAGCAGTTCTTC. The rearrangement joins TRBV28 to TRBJ2-1; perhaps TRBD1 as D (6 bases). The CDR3 runs 15 residues. Germline CDR1 and CDR2: MDHEN and SYDVKM. V gave up 6 bases and J gave up 3 bases, with 15 bases separating them.

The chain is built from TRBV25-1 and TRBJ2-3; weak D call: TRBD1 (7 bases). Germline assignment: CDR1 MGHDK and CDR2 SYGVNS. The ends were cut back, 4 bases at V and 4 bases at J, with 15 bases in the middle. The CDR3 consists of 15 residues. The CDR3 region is CASSGGGGGADTQYF. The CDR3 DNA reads TGTGCCAGCAGTGGAGGAGGAGGGGGCGCAGATACGCAGTATTTT.

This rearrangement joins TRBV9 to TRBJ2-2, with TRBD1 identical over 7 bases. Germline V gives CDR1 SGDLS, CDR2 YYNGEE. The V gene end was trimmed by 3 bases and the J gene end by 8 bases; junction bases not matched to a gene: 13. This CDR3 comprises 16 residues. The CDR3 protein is CASSASGTVGKGELFF. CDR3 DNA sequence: TGTGCCAGCAGCGCGTCCGGGACAGTGGGGAAAGGGGAGCTGTTTTTT.

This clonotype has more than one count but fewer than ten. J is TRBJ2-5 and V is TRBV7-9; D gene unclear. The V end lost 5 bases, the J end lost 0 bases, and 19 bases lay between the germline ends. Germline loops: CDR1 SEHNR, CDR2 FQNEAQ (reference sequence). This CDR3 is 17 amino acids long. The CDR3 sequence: CASSTDQGKKYQETQYF. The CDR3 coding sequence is TGTGCCAGCAGCACCGATCAAGGCAAGAAGTACCAAGAGACCCAGTACTTC. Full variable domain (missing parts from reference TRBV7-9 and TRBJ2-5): DTGVSQNPRHKITKRGQNVTFRCDPISEHNRLYWYRQTLGQGPEFLTYFQNEAQLEKSRLLSDRFSAERPKGSFSTLEIQRTEQGDSAMYLCASSTDQGKKYQETQYFGPGTRLLVL.

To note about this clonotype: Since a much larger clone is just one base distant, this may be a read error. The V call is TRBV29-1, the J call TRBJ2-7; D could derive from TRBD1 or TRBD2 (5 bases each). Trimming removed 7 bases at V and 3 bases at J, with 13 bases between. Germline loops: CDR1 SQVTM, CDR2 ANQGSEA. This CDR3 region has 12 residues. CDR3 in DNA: TGCAGCGCCGTCAGGGACGACTACGAGCAGTACTTC. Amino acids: CSAVRDDYEQYF.

DNA of the CDR3: TGTGCCAGCAGTTTAGCTCCAATGAGCTCCTATAATTCACCCCTCCACTTT. Translating gives CASSLAPMSSYNSPLHF. The chain combines TRBV28 with TRBJ1-6; D is unclear. The CDR3 totals 17 residues. CDR1 is MDHEN and CDR2 is SYDVKM in the germline V gene. V was shortened by 2 bases and J by 0 bases, with 11 bases between the two germline ends.

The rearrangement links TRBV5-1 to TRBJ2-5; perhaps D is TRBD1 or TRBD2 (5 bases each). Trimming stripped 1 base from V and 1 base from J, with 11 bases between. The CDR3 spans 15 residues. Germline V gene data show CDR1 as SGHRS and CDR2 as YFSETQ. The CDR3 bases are TGCGCCAGCAGCTTGAACCAGGGACCCCAAGAGACCCAGTACTTC. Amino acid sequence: CASSLNQGPQETQYF.

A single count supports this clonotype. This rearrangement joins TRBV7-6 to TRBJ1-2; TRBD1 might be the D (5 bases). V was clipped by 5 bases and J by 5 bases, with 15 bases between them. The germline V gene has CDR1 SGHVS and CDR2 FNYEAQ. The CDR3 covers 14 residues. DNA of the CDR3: TGTGCCAGCAGCATGATGACTGGGGGTTATGGCTACACCTTC. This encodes CASSMMTGGYGYTF.